This is a list of T cell receptor beta chains from one sample in a study of lymphopenia after photon versus proton radiotherapy. Produced via immunoSEQ multiplex PCR; TCRdb's table is partial and in-frame only. The repertoire has 50,000 to 70,000 clones, about 85% of them found once; the top ten carry more than 10%. This sample comprised peripheral blood, obtained from a patient treated with proton-based radiotherapy. All receptors come from a man older than 75 with esophageal cancer. Each CDR3 is given with its conserved first and last residue. D genes are given only for firm matches. Clone size, where shown, is once, few, many, or a class for clones that have expanded.

TRBV4-1	TRBJ1-1	-	-	TGCGCCAGCAGCCATAACACTCAGAACACTGAAGCTTTCTTT	CASSHNTQNTEAFF
TRBV4-3	TRBJ2-7	-	-	TGCGCCAGCTCGAAAGATACAGGGCTCGAGCAGTACTTC	CASSKDTGLEQYF
TRBV7-2	TRBJ2-7	-	-	TGTGCCAGCAGCTTAACAACGAAACAGGGTTACGAGCAGTACTTC	CASSLTTKQGYEQYF
TRBV7-9	TRBJ1-5	-	-	TGTGCCAGCAGCTTAGGGGGAGAATATCCCCAGCATTTT	CASSLGGEYPQHF
TRBV9	TRBJ2-5	-	-	TGTGCCAGCAGCGTAGGGGCTTCTAATATAGGGGAGACCCAGTACTTC	CASSVGASNIGETQYF
TRBV7-6	TRBJ2-7	-	-	TGTGCCAGCAGCCCCTCTCGGAACGAGCAGTACTTC	CASSPSRNEQYF
TRBV7-2	TRBJ2-7	-	-	TGTGCCAGCAGCTTAGTTACAGTCTCCTACGAGCAGTACTTC	CASSLVTVSYEQYF
TRBV5-4	TRBJ1-1	-	-	TGTGCCAGCAGCTTGCCGGGACATAGTAGGTTGAACACTGAAGCTTTCTTT	CASSLPGHSRLNTEAFF
TRBV16	TRBJ2-7	once	-	TGTGCCAGCAGCCTTGGGGGGAGCTCCTACGAGCAGTACTTC	CASSLGGSSYEQYF
TRBV2	TRBJ1-2	-	-	TGTGCCAGCAGTGAACAGGGAAGAGGGTTTGGCTACACCTTC	CASSEQGRGFGYTF
TRBV2	TRBJ1-5	-	-	TGTGCCAGCAGTGATCTAGGGGGGGATAGCAATCAGCCCCAGCATTTT	CASSDLGGDSNQPQHF
TRBV6-1	TRBJ1-3	-	-	TGTGCCAGCAGGGTACAGGTCGAAAGAAACACCATATATTTT	CASRVQVERNTIYF
TRBV6-6	TRBJ2-7	-	-	TGTGCCTCCGAGGACGCCCGATACGAGCAGTACTTC	CASEDARYEQYF
TRBV11-2	TRBJ2-7	-	TRBD2	TGTGCCAGCACCCCGGGAGGGCGGTTCAGGGGCTCCTACGAGCAGTACTTC	CASTPGGRFRGSYEQYF
TRBV27	TRBJ2-7	-	TRBD2	TGTGCCAGCAGTTTCCTAGCGGGGGCCTACGAGCAGTACTTC	CASSFLAGAYEQYF
TRBV2	TRBJ2-3	-	-	TGTGCCAGCAGTGTTTCCGTAGAGAGCACAGATACGCAGTATTTT	CASSVSVESTDTQYF
TRBV21-1	TRBJ2-2	-	-	TGTGCCGATCGGAGGAAGGACAGGGACGCGAACACCGGGGAGCTGTTTTTT	CADRRKDRDANTGELFF
TRBV7-8	TRBJ2-7	-	TRBD2	TGTGCCAGCAGCGTTAGCGGGAGGACCCCCTACGAGCAGTACTTC	CASSVSGRTPYEQYF
TRBV18	TRBJ2-7	-	TRBD2	TGTGCCAGCTCTCTGGGGAGCGGGGCCGTCTCCTACGAGCAGTACTTC	CASSLGSGAVSYEQYF
TRBV7-9	TRBJ2-3	-	TRBD2	TGTGCCCGGAGCGGGAGCGGGACAGATACGCAGTATTTT	CARSGSGTDTQYF
TRBV29-1	TRBJ1-2	-	-	TGCAGCGTCCCGATAACAGGGATCTATGGCTACACCTTC	CSVPITGIYGYTF
TRBV5-5	TRBJ1-2	once	TRBD1	TGTGCCAGCAGCTTCAGGGGGGACCCGACCTATGGCTACACCTTC	CASSFRGDPTYGYTF
TRBV9	TRBJ2-1	-	TRBD2	TGTGCCAGCAGCGTCGGACTAGCGGACGATGAGCAGTTCTTC	CASSVGLADDEQFF
TRBV7-2	TRBJ2-7	-	TRBD2	TGTGCCAGCAGCTCTTTAGCGGGAGGGAGAATTTCCTACGAGCAGTACTTC	CASSSLAGGRISYEQYF
TRBV19	TRBJ2-1	-	TRBD1	TGTGCCAGTAGTACCCTGACAGGGTCGAATGAGCAGTTCTTC	CASSTLTGSNEQFF
TRBV5-1	TRBJ1-4	-	TRBD1	TGCGCCAGCAGCCCCGACCCGACAGGGGATAGCGAAAAACTGTTTTTT	CASSPDPTGDSEKLFF
TRBV30	TRBJ2-2	-	-	TGTGCCTGGAGTGTCGGTGGGGGGACCGGGGAGCTGTTTTTT	CAWSVGGGTGELFF
TRBV13	TRBJ2-3	-	TRBD2	TGTGCCAGCAGCTTTGGGGCTGCCCACGACTGGGTAGCGGGGAACCTTAGCACAGATACGCAGTATTTT	CASSFGAAHDWVAGNLSTDTQYF
TRBV25-1	TRBJ2-4	-	-	TGTGCCAGCAGTGAATTCGGAGGGAGCCAAAACATTCAGTACTTC	CASSEFGGSQNIQYF
TRBV6-6	TRBJ1-1	-	-	TGTGCCAGCAGTTACTCTGCGGGCGCGAACACTGAAGCTTTCTTT	CASSYSAGANTEAFF
TRBV19	TRBJ2-1	-	TRBD2	TGTGCCAGTAGTATCCCTTTCGGGGGGAGGGCGAGTTTCAATGAGCAGTTCTTC	CASSIPFGGRASFNEQFF
TRBV6-5	TRBJ2-7	-	TRBD2	TGTGCCAGCAGTACCCCGGGGGGGGGAAGCTACGAGCAGTACTTC	CASSTPGGGSYEQYF
TRBV6-5	TRBJ2-3	-	TRBD2	TGTGCCAGCAGTTACTCCGGGACTACCACAGATACGCAGTATTTT	CASSYSGTTTDTQYF
TRBV9	TRBJ2-7	-	-	TGTGCCAGCAGCGTACTGGATTTTGACGAGCAGTACTTC	CASSVLDFDEQYF
TRBV11-2	TRBJ2-3	-	TRBD2	TGTGCCAGCAGCGACGGACTAGCGGGGCCTTGGGGAGATACGCAGTATTTT	CASSDGLAGPWGDTQYF
TRBV7-9	TRBJ1-3	-	-	TGTGCCAGCAGCTTAGGGACGGATTCCCTGAGCTCTGGAAACACCATATATTTT	CASSLGTDSLSSGNTIYF
TRBV7-2	TRBJ2-2	-	-	TGTGCCAGCAGCGGGGGGGCGGCCAGGGACACCGGGGAGCTGTTTTTT	CASSGGAARDTGELFF
TRBV11-2	TRBJ2-3	-	-	TGTGCCAGCAGCTTAGCCGGGGAAGATACGCAGTATTTT	CASSLAGEDTQYF
TRBV5-5	TRBJ1-2	few	TRBD1	TGTGCCAGCAGCTCGAGACAGGGGGCTGGTGGCTACACCTTC	CASSSRQGAGGYTF
TRBV5-4	TRBJ2-1	-	TRBD2	TGTGCCAGCAGCTTGTCCGGTAGCGGGGTCTCCTACAATGAGCAGTTCTTC	CASSLSGSGVSYNEQFF
TRBV21-1	TRBJ2-2	-	-	TGTGCCAGCAGCAAACAGGCCCGGGACAGGGGGGATGAATGGAAGAACACCGGGGAGCTGTTTTTT	CASSKQARDRGDEWKNTGELFF
TRBV27	TRBJ2-7	-	TRBD1	TGTGCCAGCAGTCCTTACAGGGGGCGAAGCTACGAGCAGTACTTC	CASSPYRGRSYEQYF
TRBV12-5	TRBJ2-1	-	TRBD1	TGTGCTAGTGGTTCGACAGGGAACCATGAGCAGTTCTTC	CASGSTGNHEQFF
TRBV28	TRBJ1-2	-	-	TGTGCCAGCAGTTTAATGCGGTATGGCTACACCTTC	CASSLMRYGYTF
TRBV10-3	TRBJ1-4	once	-	TGTGCCATCAGTTCTAGACAGGTGGATCATGAAAAACTGTTTTTT	CAISSRQVDHEKLFF
TRBV7-6	TRBJ2-2	once	-	TGTGCCAGCAGTCAATACGGGCAGGGTCAAGGGCGGGAGCTGTTTTTT	CASSQYGQGQGRELFF
TRBV9	TRBJ2-1	-	-	TGTGCCAGCAGCGCCTCCCGGGCAGGGGCGACCTACAATGAGCAGTTCTTC	CASSASRAGATYNEQFF
TRBV28	TRBJ1-4	-	TRBD1	TGTGCCAGCAGTCCCGGACAGGCCTCCGGAAAACTGTTTTTT	CASSPGQASGKLFF
TRBV19	TRBJ2-7	-	TRBD1	TGTGCCAGTAGCCCCTGGGGGACAGGGTACAACGAGCAGTACTTC	CASSPWGTGYNEQYF
TRBV7-9	TRBJ2-5	-	TRBD2	TGTGCCAGCAGCTTAGTGCGGGGGGAACAGTACTTC	CASSLVRGEQYF